This is a list of T cell receptor beta chains from one sample in a study of T cell responses to AZD1222 COVID-19 vaccine. The method was immunoSEQ multiplex PCR; TCRdb's version includes in-frame clones alone and lacks a portion of them. This table has about 120,000 clones, about 86% appearing once. This specimen was peripheral blood, taken on day 0 of AZD1222 vaccination. The origin of the receptors is an adult in good health. Each CDR3 is given with its conserved first and last residue. D genes are given only for firm matches. Size is omitted from some rows. Given values are once, few, many or a class for expanded clones.

V: TRBV11-2; J: TRBJ1-2; D: -; size: -; CDR3: CASSPTHNYGYTF; DNA: TGTGCCAGCAGCCCCACCCATAACTATGGCTACACCTTC
V: TRBV5-1; J: TRBJ2-5; D: TRBD2; size: few; CDR3: CASSLGTSGAETQYF; DNA: TGCGCCAGCAGCTTAGGGACTAGCGGGGCAGAGACCCAGTACTTC
V: TRBV4-1; J: TRBJ2-7; D: -; size: -; CDR3: CASSLASTTGYEQYF; DNA: TGCGCCAGCAGCCTCGCGAGTACTACCGGTTACGAGCAGTACTTC
V: TRBV18; J: TRBJ1-5; D: -; size: once; CDR3: CASSPPVPLSGNQPQHF; DNA: TGTGCCAGCTCACCTCCGGTGCCCTTATCGGGCAATCAGCCCCAGCATTTT
V: TRBV5-1; J: TRBJ2-3; D: -; size: -; CDR3: CASSFNYLTDTQYF; DNA: TGCGCCAGCAGCTTTAACTACCTCACGGATACGCAGTATTTT
V: TRBV4-2; J: TRBJ2-1; D: TRBD2; size: -; CDR3: CASSQDTSGEYNEQFF; DNA: TGTGCCAGCAGCCAAGATACTAGCGGGGAATACAATGAGCAGTTCTTC
V: TRBV18; J: TRBJ2-7; D: -; size: once; CDR3: CASSPLPGNEQYF; DNA: TGTGCCAGCTCACCACTCCCGGGAAACGAGCAGTACTTC
V: TRBV1; J: TRBJ2-5; D: -; size: -; CDR3: CTSSHERGDQETQYF; DNA: TGCACCAGCAGCCACGAGCGGGGGGACCAAGAGACCCAGTACTTC
V: TRBV7-2; J: TRBJ2-3; D: TRBD1; size: -; CDR3: CASRSTGGDTQYF; DNA: TGTGCCAGCAGGTCGACAGGGGGAGATACGCAGTATTTT
V: TRBV11-2; J: TRBJ2-5; D: -; size: -; CDR3: CASSLVEETQYF; DNA: TGTGCCAGCAGCTTAGTTGAGGAGACCCAGTACTTC
V: TRBV11-1; J: TRBJ1-1; D: -; size: -; CDR3: CASSHPTTANTEAFF; DNA: TGTGCCAGCAGCCACCCGACCACCGCGAACACTGAAGCTTTCTTT
V: TRBV29-1; J: TRBJ1-5; D: TRBD1; size: -; CDR3: CSVRSGGMNQPQHF; DNA: TGCAGCGTCCGTTCAGGGGGCATGAATCAGCCCCAGCATTTT
V: TRBV24-1; J: TRBJ2-1; D: TRBD2; size: -; CDR3: CATSVSLAGGQSSSYNEQFF; DNA: TGTGCCACCAGTGTTTCCCTAGCGGGGGGCCAATCTAGCTCCTACAATGAGCAGTTCTTC
V: TRBV5-1; J: TRBJ2-5; D: -; size: -; CDR3: CASSATGLYQETQYF; DNA: TGCGCCAGCAGCGCGACCGGGTTGTACCAAGAGACCCAGTACTTC
V: TRBV4-3; J: TRBJ2-7; D: TRBD2; size: -; CDR3: CASSRGTSGNYEQYF; DNA: TGCGCCAGCAGCCGAGGGACTAGCGGGAATTACGAGCAGTACTTC
V: TRBV27; J: TRBJ2-7; D: TRBD1; size: few; CDR3: CASSYTGAYEQYF; DNA: TGTGCCAGCAGTTATACAGGGGCCTACGAGCAGTACTTC
V: TRBV5-1; J: TRBJ2-7; D: -; size: -; CDR3: CASSLAEGPYEQYF; DNA: TGCGCCAGCAGCTTAGCGGAAGGGCCCTACGAGCAGTACTTC
V: TRBV7-9; J: TRBJ1-1; D: -; size: -; CDR3: CASRLPPIYRNDTEAFF; DNA: TGTGCCAGCAGACTACCCCCCATTTACCGCAACGACACTGAAGCTTTCTTT
V: TRBV9; J: TRBJ1-1; D: -; size: -; CDR3: CASSVAQGPNTEAFF; DNA: TGTGCCAGCAGCGTAGCGCAGGGACCAAACACTGAAGCTTTCTTT
V: TRBV7-2; J: TRBJ2-7; D: TRBD2; size: -; CDR3: CASSLRTSGGSFSEQYF; DNA: TGTGCCAGCAGCTTACGGACTAGCGGGGGTAGTTTCTCCGAGCAGTACTTC
V: TRBV9; J: TRBJ2-2; D: -; size: -; CDR3: CASSVVGFTGELFF; DNA: TGTGCCAGCAGCGTAGTAGGGTTCACCGGGGAGCTGTTTTTT
V: TRBV7-2; J: TRBJ2-5; D: -; size: -; CDR3: CASSFFLEETQYF; DNA: TGTGCCAGCAGCTTTTTCCTAGAGGAGACCCAGTACTTC
V: TRBV18; J: TRBJ1-1; D: -; size: -; CDR3: CASSEQGRTDTEAFF; DNA: TGTGCCAGCTCAGAACAGGGTAGAACGGACACTGAAGCTTTCTTT
V: TRBV7-3; J: TRBJ2-1; D: TRBD2; size: -; CDR3: CASSLSLAGVNEQFF; DNA: TGTGCCAGCAGCTTAAGTCTAGCGGGAGTTAATGAGCAGTTCTTC
V: TRBV4-2; J: TRBJ2-7; D: -; size: -; CDR3: CASSHRTEQYF; DNA: TGTGCCAGCAGCCACAGGACAGAGCAGTACTTC
V: TRBV28; J: TRBJ2-7; D: TRBD2; size: -; CDR3: CASSSSGSSYEQYF; DNA: TGTGCCAGCAGTTCTAGCGGGAGCTCCTACGAGCAGTACTTC
V: TRBV15; J: TRBJ2-3; D: -; size: few; CDR3: CATSTGISLTDTQYF; DNA: TGTGCCACCAGCACTGGGATCTCGCTTACAGATACGCAGTATTTT
V: TRBV6-5; J: TRBJ1-2; D: -; size: -; CDR3: CASSRNGGGYTF; DNA: TGTGCCAGCAGTCGAAACGGCGGCGGCTACACCTTC
V: TRBV7-3; J: TRBJ2-1; D: -; size: -; CDR3: CASSLVGGKVNEQFF; DNA: TGTGCCAGCAGCTTAGTCGGCGGGAAGGTTAATGAGCAGTTCTTC
V: TRBV19; J: TRBJ1-2; D: -; size: -; CDR3: CASSIRDATFYGYTF; DNA: TGTGCCAGTAGTATAAGGGACGCGACCTTCTATGGCTACACCTTC
V: TRBV29-1; J: TRBJ1-3; D: -; size: -; CDR3: CSVDVQGSGNTIYF; DNA: TGCAGCGTAGACGTACAGGGATCTGGAAACACCATATATTTT
V: TRBV5-4; J: TRBJ2-7; D: -; size: -; CDR3: CASGRTDYEQYF; DNA: TGTGCCAGCGGTAGGACAGACTACGAGCAGTACTTC
V: TRBV5-5; J: TRBJ2-7; D: -; size: -; CDR3: CASSLPSLSYEQYF; DNA: TGTGCCAGCAGCTTGCCTAGCCTCTCCTACGAGCAGTACTTC
V: TRBV4-1; J: TRBJ1-1; D: -; size: -; CDR3: CASSLSGSGGTEAFF; DNA: TGCGCCAGCAGCTTAAGCGGTTCGGGGGGGACTGAAGCTTTCTTT
V: TRBV2; J: TRBJ1-3; D: TRBD1; size: -; CDR3: CASSGLGQGAGGNTIYF; DNA: TGTGCCAGCAGCGGCCTCGGACAGGGGGCCGGAGGAAACACCATATATTTT
V: TRBV30; J: TRBJ1-3; D: -; size: -; CDR3: CAWSVPSGTLGNTIYF; DNA: TGTGCCTGGAGTGTCCCGTCCGGGACACTTGGAAACACCATATATTTT
V: TRBV19; J: TRBJ2-2; D: TRBD2; size: -; CDR3: CASKQREASAGELFF; DNA: TGTGCCAGTAAACAGCGGGAGGCGAGCGCCGGGGAGCTGTTTTTT
V: TRBV2; J: TRBJ1-2; D: -; size: -; CDR3: CASSETRNYGYTF; DNA: TGTGCCAGCAGTGAAACGAGGAACTATGGCTACACCTTC
V: TRBV7-8; J: TRBJ2-2; D: -; size: many; CDR3: CASSLRRGPGELFF; DNA: TGTGCCAGCAGCTTACGGCGGGGGCCCGGGGAGCTGTTTTTT
V: TRBV7-2; J: TRBJ1-6; D: -; size: -; CDR3: CASSSEWWGNYNSPLHF; DNA: TGTGCCAGCAGCTCAGAGTGGTGGGGGAACTATAATTCACCCCTCCACTTT
V: TRBV4-1; J: TRBJ1-1; D: -; size: -; CDR3: CASSQEFNTEAFF; DNA: TGCGCCAGCAGCCAAGAATTCAACACTGAAGCTTTCTTT
V: TRBV27; J: TRBJ2-1; D: TRBD2; size: -; CDR3: CASSLGLVNEQFF; DNA: TGTGCCAGCAGTCTCGGACTAGTCAATGAGCAGTTCTTC
V: TRBV7-2; J: TRBJ2-5; D: TRBD2; size: -; CDR3: CASSLGLAGGKTQYF; DNA: TGTGCCAGCAGCTTAGGACTAGCGGGGGGAAAGACCCAGTACTTC
V: TRBV7-9; J: TRBJ2-7; D: TRBD1; size: -; CDR3: CASDPGTGGYEQYF; DNA: TGTGCCAGTGATCCCGGGACAGGGGGTTACGAGCAGTACTTC
V: TRBV9; J: TRBJ2-3; D: TRBD2; size: -; CDR3: CASSEGLAGRTSTDTQYF; DNA: TGTGCCAGCAGCGAGGGACTAGCGGGGAGAACTAGCACAGATACGCAGTATTTT
V: TRBV4-1; J: TRBJ2-1; D: TRBD2; size: -; CDR3: CASSHVLAGGYSAQFF; DNA: TGCGCCAGCAGCCATGTACTAGCGGGGGGGTATAGCGCGCAGTTCTTC
V: TRBV30; J: TRBJ2-3; D: -; size: -; CDR3: CAWSVRPGVRTDTQYF; DNA: TGTGCCTGGAGTGTACGCCCGGGTGTACGCACAGATACGCAGTATTTT
V: TRBV3-1/TRBV3-2; J: TRBJ2-7; D: -; size: once; CDR3: CASSQVLRRRSSYEQYF; DNA: TGTGCCAGCAGCCAAGTTCTGCGTAGGAGAAGCTCCTACGAGCAGTACTTC
V: TRBV5-1; J: TRBJ1-2; D: -; size: few; CDR3: CASSLVEGSRSNYGYTF; DNA: TGCGCCAGCAGCTTGGTAGAGGGATCCCGATCTAACTATGGCTACACCTTC
V: TRBV5-1; J: TRBJ2-3; D: -; size: once; CDR3: CASSLVQRRDTQYF; DNA: TGCGCCAGCAGCTTGGTCCAGCGACGAGATACGCAGTATTTT
V: TRBV19; J: TRBJ1-6; D: -; size: -; CDR3: CASSPSLNSPLHF; DNA: TGTGCCAGTAGTCCGTCCCTTAATTCACCCCTCCACTTT
V: TRBV7-9; J: TRBJ2-5; D: -; size: -; CDR3: CASSLFQETQYF; DNA: TGTGCCAGCAGCCTATTCCAAGAGACCCAGTACTTC
V: TRBV27; J: TRBJ1-1; D: TRBD1; size: -; CDR3: CASSLFRDRGTEAFF; DNA: TGTGCCAGCAGTTTATTCAGGGACAGGGGCACTGAAGCTTTCTTT
V: TRBV7-2; J: TRBJ1-6; D: -; size: -; CDR3: CASSFDRMNNSPLHF; DNA: TGTGCCAGCAGCTTCGACCGGATGAATAATTCACCCCTCCACTTT
V: TRBV7-6; J: TRBJ1-2; D: TRBD1; size: -; CDR3: CASSLAQGAYYGYTF; DNA: TGTGCCAGCAGCTTAGCGCAGGGGGCTTACTATGGCTACACCTTC
V: TRBV19; J: TRBJ2-2; D: -; size: -; CDR3: CASSIGQPPRELFF; DNA: TGTGCCAGTAGTATAGGACAGCCCCCCCGGGAGCTGTTTTTT
V: TRBV19; J: TRBJ2-2; D: -; size: -; CDR3: CASKVIGSANTGELFF; DNA: TGTGCCAGTAAAGTCATCGGGTCCGCGAACACCGGGGAGCTGTTTTTT